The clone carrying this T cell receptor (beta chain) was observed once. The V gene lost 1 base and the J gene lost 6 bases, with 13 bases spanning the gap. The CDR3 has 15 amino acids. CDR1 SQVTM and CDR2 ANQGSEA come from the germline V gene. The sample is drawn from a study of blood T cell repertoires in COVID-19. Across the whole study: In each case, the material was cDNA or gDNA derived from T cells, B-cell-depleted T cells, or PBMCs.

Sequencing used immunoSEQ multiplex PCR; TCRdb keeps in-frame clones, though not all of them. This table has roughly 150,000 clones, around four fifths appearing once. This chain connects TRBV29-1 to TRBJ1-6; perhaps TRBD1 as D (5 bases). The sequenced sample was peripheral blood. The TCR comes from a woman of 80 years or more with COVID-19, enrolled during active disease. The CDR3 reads CSVEAGVRGNSPLHF. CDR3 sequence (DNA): TGCAGCGTTGAAGCGGGGGTGAGAGGTAATTCACCCCTCCACTTT.